This T cell receptor (beta chain) is from a study of cytomegalovirus exposure and HLA in healthy donors (dated by TCRdb to about 2017). About the study as a whole: An earlier analysis of 550 to 700 of the donors reported more than 250 Gb of sequence data and 117 million unique TCR beta sequences from some 180 million T cells. Class I and class II HLA loci were covered by the typing at four-digit resolution. Roughly 320 gigabases of sequencing data and around 85 million unique TCR sequences made up an early release that covered nearly 650 HLA-typed donors. The later analysis used no new phenotypic data to find candidate immune exposures, relying instead on TCR beta sequences and their occurrence across donors. A handful of DR-DQ haplotypes were handled as single units for association and clustering because linkage in the cohort was strong. Donor age, sex, ethnicity and CMV serostatus were compiled alongside the repertoire data. An earlier analysis of fewer than 750 of the donors used high-throughput TCR beta sequencing to judge whether each TCR beta V gene segment behaved as functional or pseudogenic. Among some 410 genotyped donors of the cohort, an average of approximately 200,000 unique TCR beta nucleotide sequences was sequenced per donor, of which about 20% were non-productive. In a later analysis, previously published TCR beta repertoires from fewer than 750 donors were re-analyzed and high-resolution HLA genotyping was added so that TCR occurrence patterns could be studied. Every discovery cohort repertoire had been produced on one sequencing platform. To predict cytomegalovirus infection status, the study brought together high-throughput TCR immunosequencing, statistical association of individual TCRs with disease status, and machine learning. The number of typed donors differed by locus: 629-630 for A, B, C, DRB1 and DQB1; approximately 520 for DQA1; some 590 for DPA1; and some 470 for DPB1. The study aimed to test whether cataloging public T cell receptors could reveal signatures of past pathogen exposure. Of the roughly 400 genotyped donors, approximately 82% fell in the genetic ancestry cluster associated with self-reported Caucasian donors. In a later genetic analysis, genome-wide SNP genotypes for 398 of the 666 donors were used, and that subset was treated as a discovery cohort. The study profiled the T cell repertoires of hundreds of subjects by immunosequencing and related them to cytomegalovirus serostatus. Along with the roughly 700-subject first cohort, a separate validation cohort of more than 90 different subjects was used.

The cohort consisted of 600 or so healthy bone marrow donors. At the time of sampling, every cohort member was nominally healthy, though immune exposures that went unrecorded were likely present. The donor tested CMV seronegative and was one of the 352 seronegative cohort members. A peripheral blood sample was provided by each donor, and peripheral blood mononuclear cells were used for TCR beta sequencing. Genomic DNA extraction from the blood cell samples was performed with the Qiagen DNeasy Blood Extraction Kit. The germline V gene specifies SGHTA as CDR1 and FQGNSA as CDR2. Including cysteine and phenylalanine, the CDR3 has 16 amino acids. Left in the record is the CDR3 DNA by itself, 48 bases read in frame from the first base. The V end gives up 1 base and the J end 7 bases, leaving 8 bases in the junction not matched to a gene. Comments on this clone: The antigen it binds to is not known. One base away there is no much larger clone; base qualities are not given.

Study-level results and caveats: A further reported finding was that TCR beta sequences accurately predicted the HLA-A and HLA-B alleles for most subjects in the first cohort. The study gave a list of 150 to 200 TCR beta chains associated with cytomegalovirus. Cytomegalovirus status was reported to be diagnosed by the classifier with high specificity and sensitivity in both the original and validation cohorts. A cluster of highly shared sequence variants was judged likely to be a technical artifact of the sequencing pipeline. A later genetic analysis reported fewer N-insertions in productive TCRs among donors in an Asian-associated ancestry cluster than the approximately 700-donor mean. While some public TCRs were present in many individuals, most TCR sequences turned up only very rarely across donors. In a later analysis, several top co-occurrence clusters were reported to appear linked to parvovirus B19, influenza, CMV and Epstein-Barr virus. Strong co-occurrence of HLA alleles, especially DR and DQ, made assigning TCR associations to individual alleles difficult. A later analysis associated about 16,000 TCR beta sequences with specific HLA alleles at a false discovery rate of 0.05. Most CMV-associated TCR beta chains appeared to be HLA-restricted in a later analysis, and the HLA associations seemed to be driven largely by CMV exposure. Correlated functional status among segregating V segments might reflect linkage disequilibrium, but an unknown experimental factor could not be ruled out. Only TCR beta chains were sequenced in this cohort, and the absence of alpha or paired-chain data limited detectable features. HLA typing was unavailable for some donors at each locus, so association tests used only the typed subset. Because counts were too low, about 18 rarely observed V segments, including chromosome 9 orphons, were excluded from the earlier analysis of about 500 of the donors. In an earlier analysis of fewer than 700 of the donors, most TCR beta V segments appeared in productive rearrangements about 90% or about 30% of the time, broadly matching IMGT annotations. A later analysis found that TCR association rates varied across HLA loci, with DRB1 alleles showing the most associated TCRs and HLA-C alleles the fewest. Immune exposure information for the cohort was limited to CMV serostatus. Some IMGT-functional V segments, including TRBV6-2 and TRBV6-3, could not be told apart with the 87-base-pair reads, so those segments were excluded. The authors suggested that the approach could potentially be extended to other disease states and immunological phenotypes. Compared with equally common non-associated chains, HLA-associated TCR beta chains in a later analysis were more clonally expanded and had lower generation probabilities. In vitro tests confirmed that a few of the cytomegalovirus-associated TCR beta chains recognize cytomegalovirus antigens. Roughly uniform sequencing depth across donors was assumed in presence/absence analyses, although this assumption may not hold. A later genetic analysis associated a missense DCLRE1C variant with V-gene and J-gene trimming of TCR beta chains, and an independent cohort replicated the association.

Libraries were made using the immunoSEQ multiplex PCR assay. For the multiplex PCR, a mixture combining 60 forward primers for TCR Vbeta segments and 13 reverse primers for TCR Jbeta segments was used. A multiplex PCR assay on genomic DNA amplified the CDR3 region of rearranged TCR beta genes. Amplified TCR beta libraries were sequenced as 87-base-pair reads on the Illumina HiSeq System. The original pipeline was this. Across the 600 to 700 repertoires, a later analysis counted some 80 million unique TCR beta chains, 9.5 million to 13 million of which were shared by at least two donors. Raw reads were error-corrected and collapsed into unique sequences with a nearest-neighbor algorithm that merged closely related sequences to remove PCR and sequencing errors. CDR3 sequences were aligned to IMGT reference sequences to assign V, D and J gene segments. For a sequence to be retained, a match of at least six nucleotides was required to both a V gene segment and a J gene segment. Rearrangements were classified as productive when the CDR3 lacked stop codons and remained in frame with V and J, and all other rearrangements were classified as non-productive. Following IMGT convention, CDR3 was defined as the stretch from the second conserved V-encoded cysteine to the conserved J-encoded phenylalanine. The earlier analysis of 450 to 750 of the donors excluded any sequence lacking an unambiguous match to a single V gene segment. In an earlier analysis of some 590 of the donors, a V segment was called functional when productive rearrangements were above 56.7%, and segregating when the standard deviation between donors exceeded 5%. A statistical classification framework was built to diagnose cytomegalovirus status from the catalog of TCR beta chain sequences. A later analysis assigned V and J genes by comparing TCR nucleotide sequences with IMGT/GENE-DB human TR gene sequences. A later analysis assigned CDR3 sequences and most-parsimonious VDJ recombination scenarios with the TCRdist pipeline. In a later analysis, every TCR beta chain was defined by the combination of its CDR3 amino acid sequence and its V-gene family, and reads without a unique V-gene family were dropped. To address suspected cross-contamination and a sequencing artifact, a later analysis removed approximately 590 highly shared, low-generation-probability nucleotide sequences. For each public chain, a later analysis derived a clonal expansion index from normalized ranks of inferred template counts within each repertoire. In a later analysis, generation probabilities were computed using a VDJ recombination model fitted to out-of-frame rearrangements, and the results were checked against IGoR. In a later analysis, TCR-TCR, TCR-HLA and TCR-CMV co-occurrence was scored with hypergeometric tests, and a repertoire-size bias correction was applied to TCR pairs. To estimate false discovery rates, a later analysis permuted the HLA or CMV assignments 20 times. In a later analysis, co-occurring TCRs were grouped using DBSCAN, with TCRdist sequence similarity added in when clustering inside HLA-allele-positive subsets. For co-occurrence clustering, repertoires with fewer than 30,000 or more than 120,000 public chains were excluded, along with about five repertoires with anomalous nucleotide sharing. Imported from immuneACCESS, the table was reduced by TCRdb to in-frame sequences with V and J called. These copies leave out some clones; in studies compared against another copy, an unresolved V gene accounts for under half, and the cause of the remainder is not known. V, J and clone size are those of that table, while D and trimming were read from the DNA. The sample table lists 150,000 to 200,000 clones, 80% to 90% of them with a count of one. Together, the top ten hold under 2% of the sample.

The receptor was isolated from a young man in good health and CMV-seronegative. The sample was PBMCs. The chain joins TRBV7-2 to TRBJ2-1; 9 central nucleotides agree with TRBD2. The base sequence is TGTGCCAGCAGCTTAGGAATCGCTAGCGGGATAAATGAGCAGTTCTTC. Translated, it gives CASSLGIASGINEQFF.